One sample yielded the 21 T cell receptor beta chains listed below, sequenced in a study of blood T cell repertoires in COVID-19. Profiled with immunoSEQ multiplex PCR; TCRdb holds only in-frame clones, not every one. The table has about 280,000 clones, around 86% seen once. Sequencing input: peripheral blood. Receptors were obtained from a woman in her thirties or forties who had recovered from COVID-19.

The chain recombines TRBV30 with TRBJ1-1; D perhaps matches TRBD1 (6 bases). The CDR3 covers 12 residues. The germline V gene has CDR1 GTSNPN and CDR2 SVGIG (reference sequence). The V end was cut by 1 base, the J end by 11 bases, with 14 bases between. The CDR3 reads CAWSEQGTQAFF. The CDR3 DNA follows: TGTGCCTGGAGTGAACAGGGAACCCAGGCTTTCTTT.

This chain connects TRBV11-3 to TRBJ1-1, with 8 nucleotides matching TRBD1. V lost 5 bases and J lost 8; bases outside the gene matches: 13. Germline CDR1 reads SGHNT; CDR2 reads YENEEA. This CDR3 comprises 15 residues. The CDR3 loop reads CASSPTGAVRSEAFF. The CDR3 nucleotides read TGTGCCAGCAGCCCGACAGGGGCTGTTCGCTCCGAAGCTTTCTTT.

The V gene is TRBV5-1, the J gene TRBJ2-6; D not resolved. This CDR3 has 15 residues. Trimming took 4 bases from V and 0 from J, leaving 8 bases between them. Germline loops: CDR1 SGHRS, CDR2 YFSETQ. The CDR3 protein is CASSAAASGANVLTF. CDR3 nucleotide sequence: TGCGCCAGCAGCGCGGCAGCCTCTGGGGCCAACGTCCTGACTTTC. The full variable domain, completed using reference TRBV5-1 and TRBJ2-6, is KAGVTQTPRYLIKTRGQQVTLSCSPISGHRSVSWYQQTPGQGLQFLFEYFSETQRNKGNFPGRFSGRQFSNSRSEMNVSTLELGDSALYLCASSAAASGANVLTFGAGSRLTVL.

This clone was detected only once. This chain uses TRBV5-1 with TRBJ2-7; 11 bases line up with TRBD2. This CDR3 comprises 17 residues. Trimming at V came to 0 bases and at J to 4 bases, leaving 9 bases not matched to a gene. Germline loops: CDR1 SGHRS, CDR2 YFSETQ. The CDR3, as DNA: TGCGCCAGCAGCTTGGAGGGACTAGCGGCTTACCCTTACGAGCAGTACTTC. This codes for CASSLEGLAAYPYEQYF.

The chain combines TRBV7-2 with TRBJ2-2, with 10 nucleotides matching TRBD2. Germline values: CDR1 SGHTA, CDR2 FQGNSA. Trimming at V came to 2 bases and at J to 5 bases, leaving 2 bases not matched to a gene. The CDR3 is 15 residues long. In nucleotides, the CDR3 is TGTGCCAGCAGCTTATTAGCGGGAGGTACCGGGGAGCTGTTTTTT. Its translation is CASSLLAGGTGELFF.

V and J are TRBV18 and TRBJ2-3, with 7 bases fitting TRBD2. The CDR3 is made up of 16 amino acids. The V and J ends lost 4 bases and 2 bases, in that order; junction bases with no gene match: 9. The germline V gene has CDR1 KGHSH and CDR2 LQKENI. DNA of the CDR3: TGTGCCAGCTCACGGTCCCCAGCGGGGAACACAGATACGCAGTATTTT. Translating gives CASSRSPAGNTDTQYF.

The genes are TRBV30 and TRBJ2-7; the match to TRBD2 covers 9 bases. After removal of 1 base from V and 2 bases from J, the junction contained 6 bases not matched to a gene. Germline CDR1 reads GTSNPN; CDR2 reads SVGIG (reference sequence). CDR3 length: 15 amino acids. The CDR3 region is CAWSGGLASPYEQYF. CDR3 sequence (DNA): TGTGCCTGGAGTGGGGGACTAGCTTCCCCCTACGAGCAGTACTTC.

The chain couples TRBV5-6 to TRBJ1-5, with a possible D match to TRBD1 (6 bases). This CDR3 has 15 residues. Trimming left V 0 bases short and J 0 bases short, with 7 bases between. Germline values: CDR1 SGHDT, CDR2 YYEEEE. The CDR3 loop is CASSLGGHSNQPQHF. CDR3 in DNA: TGTGCCAGCAGCTTGGGGGGACATAGCAATCAGCCCCAGCATTTT.

The rearrangement joins TRBV28 to TRBJ1-2, with 10 bases fitting TRBD1. The V gene's germline CDR1 is MDHEN and CDR2 SYDVKM. The CDR3 has 14 residues. V trimming: 3 bases; J trimming: 4 bases; junction bases outside the gene matches: 2. CDR3 region: CASSFRTGGYGYTF. As DNA, the CDR3 is TGTGCCAGCAGTTTCCGGACAGGGGGCTATGGCTACACCTTC.

This chain uses TRBV11-3 with TRBJ2-7; 7 bases are a match to TRBD1. This CDR3 has 14 residues. V trimming: 9 bases; J trimming: 6 bases; junction bases outside the gene matches: 14. The germline V gene encodes CDR1 SGHNT and CDR2 YENEEA. The DNA for the CDR3 is TGTGCCAGTTCAAACCGGGACAGTCCTCTCGAGCAGTACTTC. Translation: CASSNRDSPLEQYF.

This clone was counted a single time. The V gene is TRBV2, the J gene TRBJ2-7; TRBD1 might be the D (6 bases). The CDR3 spans 14 residues. The V end was cut by 4 bases, the J end by 4 bases, with 14 bases between. CDR1 is SNHLY and CDR2 is FYNNEI in the germline V gene. Written as DNA, the CDR3 is TGTGCCAGCAGTGGTGACCGGGACACATACGAGCAGTACTTC. Translated, it gives CASSGDRDTYEQYF.

This chain connects TRBV4-1 to TRBJ1-3; D is unresolved. With 1 base removed from V and 2 bases from J, the gap between germline ends came to 12 bases. The CDR3 runs 16 residues. CDR1 and CDR2 from the germline V gene are MGHRA and YSYEKL. CDR3 DNA: TGCGCCAGCAGCCAAGGGGAGGGCTTGACTGGAAACACCATATATTTT. Translation gives CASSQGEGLTGNTIYF.

The J gene is TRBJ2-1, the V gene TRBV15; TRBD1 matches at 10 bases. V trimming: 1 base; J trimming: 4 bases; junction bases outside the gene matches: 4. CDR1 and CDR2 (germline): LNHNV, YYDKDF (reference sequence). The CDR3 length is 16 residues. Here the CDR3 reads CATSRAGDRGYNEQFF. Here the CDR3 DNA reads TGTGCCACCAGCAGAGCCGGGGACAGGGGATACAATGAGCAGTTCTTC.

This clone turned up a few times. The V gene is TRBV7-2, the J gene TRBJ2-1, with 7 bases aligning to TRBD2. The CDR3 length is 15 residues. The J segment lost 6 bases and the V segment lost 5 bases, leaving 10 bases of the junction unmatched. CDR1 SGHTA and CDR2 FQGNSA come from the germline V gene. The CDR3 DNA follows: TGTGCCAGCAGCCCCTCCGGGACTACGTTCAATGAGCAGTTCTTC. This sequence encodes CASSPSGTTFNEQFF.

Turning to this clone: The junction departs from germline at one end; a sequencing error may be responsible. The chain employs TRBV7-7 and TRBJ2-7, with 7 bases that match TRBD2. The CDR3 runs 13 residues. CDR1 SSHAT and CDR2 FNYEAQ come from the germline V gene (reference sequence). The CDR3 coding sequence is TGTGCTAGCAGCTCCCACCGGGGAGGGGAGCAGTACTTC. It specifies CASSSHRGGEQYF.

This clone was counted only a few times. V is TRBV12-3 or TRBV12-4 and J is TRBJ1-1; a weak D match, TRBD1 (5 bases). Trimming left V 8 bases short and J 6 bases short, with 13 bases between. The CDR3 loop spans 12 amino acids. CDR3 bases: TGTGCCAGCGGAAGGGGTTCCCCTGAAGCTTTCTTT. Protein product: CASGRGSPEAFF.

V and J are TRBV15 and TRBJ2-3, with 13 positions matching TRBD2. The CDR3 runs 17 residues. V shed 0 bases, J shed 6 bases, and the junction held 6 bases outside the gene matches. The germline gives CDR1 LNHNV, CDR2 YYDKDF (reference sequence). The CDR3 protein is CATSREGLAGTGDTQYF. The CDR3 DNA follows: TGTGCCACCAGCAGAGAGGGACTAGCGGGGACCGGGGATACGCAGTATTTT.

The V and J genes are TRBV7-9 and TRBJ2-3; D is perhaps TRBD2 (5 bases). The germline gives CDR1 SEHNR, CDR2 FQNEAQ (reference sequence). The CDR3 is made up of 17 amino acids. The V gene lost 5 bases and the J gene lost 3 bases, with 21 bases spanning the gap. The CDR3 DNA reads TGTGCCAGCAGCCCCCCCCTTACGGGATTGTGGACAGATACGCAGTATTTT. This codes for CASSPPLTGLWTDTQYF. Drawing the rest from reference TRBV7-9 and TRBJ2-3, the complete variable domain is DTGVSQNPRHKITKRGQNVTFRCDPISEHNRLYWYRQTLGQGPEFLTYFQNEAQLEKSRLLSDRFSAERPKGSFSTLEIQRTEQGDSAMYLCASSPPLTGLWTDTQYFGPGTRLTVL.

V usage is TRBV2 and J usage is TRBJ2-3; TRBD1 agrees at 7 bases. Germline CDR1 SNHLY, CDR2 FYNNEI. The CDR3 runs to 14 residues. V lost 6 bases, J lost 5 bases, and 8 bases stayed unmatched. The CDR3 region has the DNA TGTGCCAGCAGCGACAGGGCTGGTGTAGATACGCAGTATTTT. Translation gives CASSDRAGVDTQYF. Based on the CDR3 plus reference TRBV2 and TRBJ2-3, the full variable domain is EPEVTQTPSHQVTQMGQEVILRCVPISNHLYFYWYRQILGQKVEFLVSFYNNEISEKSEIFDDQFSVERPDGSNFTLKIRSTKLEDSAMYFCASSDRAGVDTQYFGPGTRLTVL.

The genes are TRBV5-1 and TRBJ2-3, with TRBD2 matching over 7 bases. The germline V gene encodes CDR1 SGHRS and CDR2 YFSETQ. This CDR3 is built from 15 residues. The trim removed 4 bases at V and 2 bases at J, leaving 7 bases unmatched. In nucleotides, the CDR3 is TGCGCCAGCAGCCTTCTAGCGGCCCTCACAGATACGCAGTATTTT. Translated, it gives CASSLLAALTDTQYF.

The J gene is TRBJ2-7, the V gene TRBV14, with no clear D. The V gene's germline CDR1 is SGHDN and CDR2 FVKESK. Trimming left V 4 bases short and J 6 bases short, with 13 bases between. This CDR3 has 13 amino acids. In DNA form, the CDR3 reads TGTGCCAGCAGCCGTGACCCTAGTGGCGAGCAGTACTTC. Its protein is CASSRDPSGEQYF. The full variable domain, rest sourced from reference TRBV14 and TRBJ2-7, is EAGVTQFPSHSVIEKGQTVTLRCDPISGHDNLYWYRRVMGKEIKFLLHFVKESKQDESGMPNNRFLAERTGGTYSTLKVQPAELEDSGVYFCASSRDPSGEQYFGPGTRLTVT.